This T cell receptor (beta chain) was observed in a study of shared clonotypes between healthy human individuals. The naive CD8 fraction comprised CD45RO-negative cells positively selected for CCR7 and excluded terminally differentiated effector memory CD45RA+ cells. Every donor, a Caucasian adult, lived in Nashville, Tennessee. Clones were sequenced by immunoSEQ multiplex PCR, and TCRdb holds only the in-frame ones, with some missing. The repertoire holds 630,000 or so clones, with roughly 98% as singletons. The trim removed 1 base at V and 2 bases at J, leaving 8 bases unmatched. Germline CDR1 is MGHRA and CDR2 is YSYEKL. The CDR3 contains 18 residues.

The sequenced material came from naive CD8+ T cells sorted from blood. V gene TRBV4-1 combines with J gene TRBJ2-2; TRBD2 aligns across 9 bases. The receptor was isolated from a young man in good health. This CDR3 reads CASSQVAAGGINTGELFF. The CDR3 nucleotides read TGCGCCAGCAGCCAAGTTGCTGCGGGAGGGATAAACACCGGGGAGCTGTTTTTT.